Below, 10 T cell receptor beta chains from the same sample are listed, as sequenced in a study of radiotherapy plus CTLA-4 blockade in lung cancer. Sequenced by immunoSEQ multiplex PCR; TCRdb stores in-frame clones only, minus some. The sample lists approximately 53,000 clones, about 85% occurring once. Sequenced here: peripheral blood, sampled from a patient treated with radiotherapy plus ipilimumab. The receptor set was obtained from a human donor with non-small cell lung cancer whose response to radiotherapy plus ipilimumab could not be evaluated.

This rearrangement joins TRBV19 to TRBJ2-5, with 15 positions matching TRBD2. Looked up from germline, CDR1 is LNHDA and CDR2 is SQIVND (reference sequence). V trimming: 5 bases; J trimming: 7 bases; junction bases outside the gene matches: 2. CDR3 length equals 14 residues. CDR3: CASSLGLAGGTQYF. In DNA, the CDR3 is TGTGCCAGTAGTTTGGGACTAGCGGGAGGGACCCAGTACTTC. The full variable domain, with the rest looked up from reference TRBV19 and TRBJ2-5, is DGGITQSPKYLFRKEGQNVTLSCEQNLNHDAMYWYRQDPGQGLRLIYYSQIVNDFQKGDIAEGYSVSREKKESFPLTVTSAQKNPTAFYLCASSLGLAGGTQYFGPGTRLLVL.

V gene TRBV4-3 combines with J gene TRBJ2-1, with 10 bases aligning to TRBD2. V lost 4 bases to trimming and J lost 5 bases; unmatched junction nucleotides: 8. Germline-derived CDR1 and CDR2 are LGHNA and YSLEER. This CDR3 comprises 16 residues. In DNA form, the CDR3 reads TGCGCCAGCAGCCTCGCAGGACTAGCGGCAGACAATGAGCAGTTCTTC. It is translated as CASSLAGLAADNEQFF.

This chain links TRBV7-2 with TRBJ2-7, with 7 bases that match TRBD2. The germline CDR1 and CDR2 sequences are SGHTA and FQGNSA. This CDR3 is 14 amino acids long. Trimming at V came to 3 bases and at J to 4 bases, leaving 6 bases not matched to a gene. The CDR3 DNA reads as TGTGCCAGCAGCTTTGGGGACTATGGGTACGAGCAGTACTTC. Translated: CASSFGDYGYEQYF.

In DNA form, the CDR3 reads TGTGCCAGCAGCTTAACAGCGGGAAGGTACGAGCAGTACTTC. Protein: CASSLTAGRYEQYF. The chain uses TRBV7-2 and TRBJ2-7, with 7 bases identical to TRBD2. The junction had 5 bases not matched to a gene; V was cut back by 2 bases and J by 4 bases. The CDR3 is made up of 14 amino acids. Germline CDR1 is SGHTA and CDR2 is FQGNSA.

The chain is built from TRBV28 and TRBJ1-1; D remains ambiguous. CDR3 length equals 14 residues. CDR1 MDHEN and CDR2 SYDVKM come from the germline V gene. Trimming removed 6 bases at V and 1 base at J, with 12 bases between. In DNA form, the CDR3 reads TGTGCCAGCAGGACGGCCTTAGCGAACACTGAAGCTTTCTTT. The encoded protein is CASRTALANTEAFF.

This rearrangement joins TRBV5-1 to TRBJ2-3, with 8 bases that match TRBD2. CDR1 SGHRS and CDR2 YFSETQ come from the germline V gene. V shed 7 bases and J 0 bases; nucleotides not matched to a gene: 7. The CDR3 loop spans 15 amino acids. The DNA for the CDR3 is TGCGCCAGCGGCGGCGGGGGGCTTAGCACAGATACGCAGTATTTT. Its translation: CASGGGGLSTDTQYF.

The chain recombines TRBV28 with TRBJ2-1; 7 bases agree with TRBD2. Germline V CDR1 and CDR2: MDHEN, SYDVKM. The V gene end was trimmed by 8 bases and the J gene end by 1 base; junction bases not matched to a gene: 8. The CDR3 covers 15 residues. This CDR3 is CASESGKGSYNEQFF. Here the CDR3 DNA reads TGTGCCAGCGAGAGCGGGAAAGGGTCCTACAATGAGCAGTTCTTC.

CDR3 residues: CASSLGGLGGNTEAFF. The CDR3 region has the DNA TGTGCCAGCAGCTTGGGGGGACTTGGGGGTAACACTGAAGCTTTCTTT. The chain combines TRBV5-4 with TRBJ1-1; D may be TRBD1 (5 bases). Trimming pared 0 bases from V and 2 bases from J, leaving 14 bases between. The CDR3 spans 16 residues. CDR1 and CDR2 (germline): SGHNT, YYREEE (reference sequence). Supplemented by reference TRBV5-4 and TRBJ1-1, the full variable domain reads ETGVTQSPTHLIKTRGQQVTLRCSSQSGHNTVSWYQQALGQGPQFIFQYYREEENGRGNFPPRFSGLQFPNYSSELNVNALELDDSALYLCASSLGGLGGNTEAFFGQGTRLTVV.

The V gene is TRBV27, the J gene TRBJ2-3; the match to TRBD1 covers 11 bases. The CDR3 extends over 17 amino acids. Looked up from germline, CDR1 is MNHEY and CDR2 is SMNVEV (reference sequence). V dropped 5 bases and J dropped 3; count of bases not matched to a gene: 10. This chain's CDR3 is CASSPLGQGGETDTQYF. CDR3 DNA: TGTGCCAGCAGTCCTTTGGGACAGGGGGGAGAGACAGATACGCAGTATTTT.

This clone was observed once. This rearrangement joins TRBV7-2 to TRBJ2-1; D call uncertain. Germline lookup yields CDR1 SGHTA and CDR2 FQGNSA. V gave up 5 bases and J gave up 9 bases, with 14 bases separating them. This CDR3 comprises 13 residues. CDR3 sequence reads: CASSADEAGEQFF. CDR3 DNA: TGTGCCAGCAGCGCAGACGAGGCCGGTGAGCAGTTCTTC.